This TCR beta chain was captured by sequencing in a study of T-cell reconstitution after alpha-beta-depleted transplantation in children. Study observations and caveats: Among T cells one year after transplant, newly produced cells accounted for most counts and diversity.

The authors prepared the TCRbeta library with unique molecular identifiers. Each CDR3 protein gets one entry after TCRdb re-called the PCR reads with MiXCR. The repertoire holds 250,000 to 400,000 distinct CDR3 sequences, more than 20% seen once, with about a tenth in the top ten. V lost 2 bases and J 3 bases, leaving 2 bases between the germline ends. The CDR3 has 13 residues. CDR1 and CDR2 from the germline V gene are LGHDT and YNNKEL (reference sequence). A remark on this clonotype: The antigen is undetermined.

This receptor was taken from a male patient younger than 18 who had a stem cell transplant for acute lymphoblastic leukemia, so the T cells may come from the graft donor. The V and J genes are TRBV3-1 and TRBJ2-6; D gene uncertain. The sample consisted of PBMCs, mostly from graft donor cells, taken 180 days after TCRalphabeta/CD19-depleted stem cell transplant. CDR3 amino acids: CASSQYGANVLTF. CDR3 DNA: TGTGCCAGCAGCCAATATGGGGCCAACGTCCTGACTTTC.